The T cell receptor beta chain under discussion was sequenced for a study of OX40 agonist ivuxolimab in advanced cancers. Study observations and caveats: CD4+ and CD8+ blood T cells expanded clonally by week 6 at 0.1 to 3.0 mg/kg.

Autoimmune disease history or systemic immunosuppression led to patient exclusion. Germline assignment: CDR1 SEHNR and CDR2 FQNEAQ (reference sequence). V shed 4 bases and J 2 bases; nucleotides not matched to a gene: 4. The CDR3 totals 14 residues. This clone appeared once. As yet, its antigen is unknown. Profiling relied on immunoSEQ multiplex PCR, and the TCRdb table lists in-frame clones only, not all of them. The sample comprises more than 70,000 clones, approximately 92% of which are singletons, and 11% rests with the top ten. This TCR was sampled from an adult with an advanced solid tumor such as melanoma, head and neck, liver or kidney cancer. Sequenced material: CD4+ or CD8+ T cells sorted from blood, taken in a trial of the OX40 agonist ivuxolimab. The chain couples TRBV7-9 to TRBJ2-5; 7 positions match TRBD1. CDR3 residues: CASSSQGVQETQYF. CDR3 coding DNA: TGTGCCAGCAGCTCGCAGGGGGTGCAAGAGACCCAGTACTTC.